The sequence of this T cell receptor beta chain was determined in a study of blood T cell repertoires in COVID-19. The V gene's germline CDR1 is MNHEY and CDR2 SMNVEV (reference sequence). This CDR3 comprises 14 residues. The V segment lost 5 bases and the J segment 5 bases; nucleotides outside the gene matches: 4. The sample holds a few counts of this clone. Produced via immunoSEQ multiplex PCR; TCRdb's table is partial and in-frame only. The sample has a few hundred thousand clones, less than 90% seen once. J is TRBJ2-7 and V is TRBV27; 12 bases are shared with TRBD2. Sequences were obtained from peripheral blood. The TCR comes from a woman between 45 and 60 years old with acute or convalescent COVID-19. The CDR3 loop is CASSLTSGSHEQYF. As DNA, the CDR3 is TGTGCCAGCAGTCTGACTAGCGGGAGCCACGAGCAGTACTTC.